The 20 T cell receptor beta chains given below trace back to one sample, sequenced in a study of cytomegalovirus exposure and HLA in healthy donors. Primers: 60 Vbeta forward and 13 Jbeta reverse. Repertoires were generated with immunoSEQ multiplex PCR, while TCRdb's copy carries only in-frame clones and drops some. The sample has 150,000 to 200,000 clones; roughly 84% are singletons. The sample consisted of PBMCs. The origin of the receptors is a girl younger than two in good health and CMV-seronegative.

This chain connects TRBV7-2 to TRBJ2-7; 9 bases fit TRBD2. The germline V gene encodes CDR1 SGHTA and CDR2 FQGNSA. The CDR3 consists of 15 residues. Trimming removed 4 bases from V and 0 bases from J; junction bases left unmatched: 4. This CDR3 reads CASSYASGASYEQYF. The DNA of the CDR3 is TGTGCCAGCAGCTATGCTAGCGGGGCCTCCTACGAGCAGTACTTC.

The chain has TRBV7-3 and TRBJ2-1; D is unclear. This CDR3 has 14 residues. The V end lost 0 bases, the J end lost 6 bases, and 9 bases lay between the germline ends. Germline lookup yields CDR1 SGHTA and CDR2 FQGTGA. The CDR3 reads CASSLTGGLNEQFF. The CDR3 coding sequence is TGTGCCAGCAGCTTAACGGGTGGGCTCAATGAGCAGTTCTTC.

The V and J genes are TRBV5-1 and TRBJ2-5, with 7 nucleotides matching TRBD1. The CDR3 covers 13 residues. Trimming cost V 3 bases and J 3 bases; bases outside gene matches: 2. Germline loops: CDR1 SGHRS, CDR2 YFSETQ. The CDR3, as DNA: TGCGCCAGCAGCTGGGGGACAGAAGAGACCCAGTACTTC. This sequence encodes CASSWGTEETQYF.

This chain uses TRBV2 with TRBJ2-7; the match to TRBD1 covers 7 bases. Germline V gene data show CDR1 as SNHLY and CDR2 as FYNNEI. The CDR3 spans 14 residues. The V segment lost 4 bases and the J segment 5 bases; nucleotides outside the gene matches: 8. CDR3 bases: TGTGCCAGCAGTGTAACCGCAACAGGGGACGAGCAGTACTTC. Translation gives CASSVTATGDEQYF.

The chain has TRBV6-5 and TRBJ1-2; 8 nucleotides agree with TRBD1. Trimming removed 0 bases from V and 8 bases from J; junction bases left unmatched: 11. The CDR3 runs 16 residues. Germline CDR1 MNHEY, CDR2 SVGAGI. In DNA form, the CDR3 reads TGTGCCAGCAGTTACTCAGTCGCGACAGGGGTTTGGGGCTACACCTTC. It yields the protein CASSYSVATGVWGYTF.

This chain links TRBV2 with TRBJ1-2, with D uncertain. V dropped 7 bases and J dropped 4 bases, with 16 bases sitting between them. Germline V lookup: CDR1 SNHLY, CDR2 FYNNEI. This CDR3 spans 14 amino acids. The CDR3 DNA sequence: TGTGCCAGCATACTCCAGTGGGCACGCTATGGCTACACCTTC. Its protein product is CASILQWARYGYTF.

This clone has only a few counts. The rearrangement links TRBV2 to TRBJ1-2; no definite D call. Germline assignment: CDR1 SNHLY and CDR2 FYNNEI. CDR3 length: 16 amino acids. V was clipped by 6 bases and J by 4 bases, with 21 bases between them. The CDR3 region is CASSRTYGVGSYGYTF. CDR3 DNA sequence: TGTGCCAGCAGCAGAACGTACGGGGTTGGTAGCTATGGCTACACCTTC. Looking up the rest from reference TRBV2 and TRBJ1-2 gives the full variable domain: EPEVTQTPSHQVTQMGQEVILRCVPISNHLYFYWYRQILGQKVEFLVSFYNNEISEKSEIFDDQFSVERPDGSNFTLKIRSTKLEDSAMYFCASSRTYGVGSYGYTFGSGTRLTVV.

The chain links TRBV10-2 to TRBJ2-5; 8 positions agree with TRBD2. This CDR3 has 18 residues. The germline gives CDR1 WSHSY, CDR2 SAAADI. Germline trimming cut 3 bases from V and 6 bases from J; bases unmatched to any gene: 18. CDR3 region: CASSDSWGLVGGWKTQYF. The CDR3 DNA is TGCGCCAGCAGTGATTCTTGGGGACTAGTAGGGGGTTGGAAGACCCAGTACTTC.

This clone occurred a few times. This chain joins TRBV6-5 and TRBJ1-4; D may be TRBD1 (5 bases). Per germline, CDR1 MNHEY and CDR2 SVGAGI. The V end was cut by 4 bases, the J end by 3 bases, with 15 bases between. This CDR3 has 16 residues. The CDR3 reads CASSSQPGRANEKLFF. In nucleotides, the CDR3 is TGTGCCAGCAGTTCACAACCAGGGAGGGCTAATGAAAAACTGTTTTTT.

The chain uses TRBV7-8 and TRBJ2-6, with 8 bases matching TRBD1. Trimming cost V 5 bases and J 11 bases; bases outside gene matches: 17. Germline V gene sequence: CDR1 SGHVS, CDR2 FQNEAQ. This CDR3 spans 17 amino acids. CDR3 DNA: TGTGCCAGCAGCCATGGGACAGGTTTCGTTTCTGGCGACGTCCTGACTTTC. This encodes CASSHGTGFVSGDVLTF.

This chain's CDR3 is CASSAGQGTDTQYF. The CDR3 bases are TGTGCCAGCAGCGCAGGACAGGGGACAGATACGCAGTATTTT. V and J are TRBV11-3 and TRBJ2-3; 9 nucleotides align to TRBD1. This CDR3 has 14 residues. Per germline, CDR1 SGHNT and CDR2 YENEEA. The J segment lost 3 bases and the V segment lost 5 bases, leaving 3 bases of the junction unmatched.

This chain joins TRBV9 and TRBJ2-1; D is ambiguous. V was cut by 4 bases and J by 9 bases, with 11 bases left in between. Germline V gives CDR1 SGDLS, CDR2 YYNGEE. This CDR3 contains 12 residues. The CDR3 spells CASSPSGGEQFF. CDR3 DNA: TGTGCCAGCAGCCCAAGTGGCGGTGAGCAGTTCTTC.

J is TRBJ1-1 and V is TRBV5-6; possible D gene TRBD1, 6 bases. With 0 bases removed from V and 12 bases from J, the gap between germline ends came to 21 bases. The CDR3 contains 15 residues. Looked up from germline, CDR1 is SGHDT and CDR2 is YYEEEE. The CDR3 DNA sequence: TGTGCCAGCAGCTTGGCCACAGGGTCAGGGGTGGCGACTTTCTTT. Protein product: CASSLATGSGVATFF.

The chain recombines TRBV7-2 with TRBJ2-7; D uncertain. The germline V and J ends were trimmed by 2 bases and 5 bases, with 10 bases remaining between them. CDR1 and CDR2 from the germline V gene are SGHTA and FQGNSA. The CDR3 runs 13 residues. The CDR3 nucleotides read TGTGCCAGCAGCTTACCGAGTCGGGACGAGCAGTACTTC. Protein: CASSLPSRDEQYF. The variable domain in full, completed from reference TRBV7-2 and TRBJ2-7, reads GAGVSQSPSNKVTEKGKDVELRCDPISGHTALYWYRQSLGQGLEFLIYFQGNSAPDKSGLPSDRFSAERTGGSVSTLTIQRTQQEDSAVYLCASSLPSRDEQYFGPGTRLTVT.

About this clone: The same CDR3 can be traced to other DNA sequences in this sample. The chain combines TRBV9 with TRBJ1-1; no clear D. This CDR3 contains 13 residues. Looked up from germline, CDR1 is SGDLS and CDR2 is YYNGEE. The V end lost 0 bases, the J end lost 1 base, and 4 bases lay between the germline ends. CDR3 sequence: CASSVGRNTEAFF. CDR3 DNA: TGTGCCAGCAGCGTAGGTCGGAACACTGAAGCTTTCTTT.

The J gene is TRBJ2-7, the V gene TRBV6-6, with D perhaps TRBD1 (5 bases). Germline loops: CDR1 MNHNY, CDR2 SVGAGI (reference sequence). V gave up 0 bases and J gave up 2 bases, with 5 bases separating them. The CDR3 has 13 residues. The CDR3 DNA is TGTGCCAGCAGTTACTCGACAGCCTACGAGCAGTACTTC. Its protein product is CASSYSTAYEQYF.

V is TRBV19 and J is TRBJ2-7, with TRBD2 matching over 10 bases. V dropped 5 bases and J dropped 3; count of bases not matched to a gene: 4. CDR3 length: 14 residues. The V gene's germline CDR1 is LNHDA and CDR2 SQIVND (reference sequence). As DNA, the CDR3 is TGTGCCAGTAGTCGAGCGGGAGGGTTCTACGAGCAGTACTTC. Protein sequence: CASSRAGGFYEQYF.

V and J are TRBV13 and TRBJ2-3; 11 positions agree with TRBD2. CDR3 size: 16 residues. Unmatched junction bases numbered 4, after V lost 2 bases and J lost 3 bases. Germline-derived CDR1 and CDR2 are PRHDT and FYEKMQ (reference sequence). CDR3: CASSLQGLAVTDTQYF. The CDR3 DNA reads TGTGCCAGCAGCTTACAGGGACTAGCGGTAACAGATACGCAGTATTTT.

V usage is TRBV27 and J usage is TRBJ2-5; 10 nucleotides align to TRBD2. Germline-derived CDR1 and CDR2 are MNHEY and SMNVEV (reference sequence). V lost 5 bases and J lost 11; bases outside the gene matches: 11. The CDR3 totals 14 residues. The CDR3 bases are TGTGCCAGCAGTCCTGGGACTAGCGTGGGGGAGCAGTACTTC. This sequence encodes CASSPGTSVGEQYF.

This sequence joins TRBV11-1 and TRBJ2-1, with 9 bases identical to TRBD2. V lost 3 bases to trimming and J lost 7 bases; unmatched junction nucleotides: 10. The CDR3 loop spans 16 amino acids. Germline V gives CDR1 SGHAT, CDR2 FQDESV (reference sequence). The CDR3 sequence: CASSFFTGLALNEQFF. The CDR3 region has the DNA TGTGCCAGCAGCTTCTTTACGGGACTAGCTTTAAATGAGCAGTTCTTC.